This T cell receptor (beta chain) is from a study of CD4+ T cells in melanoma. The study, taken as a whole, reports: Diverse differentiation states were reported for melanoma neoantigen-specific CD4+ T cells.

The data were produced by immunoSEQ multiplex PCR, yet TCRdb's version contains in-frame clones alone and is incomplete. The sample consists of 110,000 to 150,000 clones, around 90% of them appearing once. The V and J ends lost 1 base and 5 bases respectively, with 6 bases between them. The CDR3 covers 13 residues. Germline CDR1 and CDR2: MNHEY and SMNVEV (reference sequence). With respect to this clone: Its cognate antigen is unknown.

The chain couples TRBV27 to TRBJ1-5, with D unclear. The receptor's source is a human donor with melanoma. The CDR3 spells CASSLYRDQPQHF. The CDR3 DNA reads as TGTGCCAGCAGTTTATACCGAGATCAGCCCCAGCATTTT.